This T cell receptor (beta chain) was captured by sequencing in a study of T cells in Graves' hyperthyroidism and ophthalmopathy. Findings of the study overall: The model's output predicted ophthalmopathy at a median of roughly 6.9 months prior to onset. Patients with ophthalmopathy were separated from those with stable hyperthyroidism by a 13 V-J model.

This clonotype was counted only a few times. Antigen unknown. Clinicians diagnosed patients from clinical symptoms, serum thyroxine and TRAb, thyroid ultrasound and orbital computed tomography. Trimming at V came to 6 bases and at J to 6 bases, leaving 3 bases not matched to a gene. This CDR3 contains 11 residues. Looked up from germline, CDR1 is DFQATT and CDR2 is SNEGSKA (reference sequence). TCR beta CDR3 region amplification was performed from RNA transcripts. The HTBI set primed first-round TCR CDR3 RT-PCR. TCRdb re-called the multiplex PCR reads with MiXCR, one entry per CDR3 protein. The table includes hundreds of thousands of distinct CDR3 sequences, just under 45% detected once.

The chain recombines TRBV20-1 with TRBJ2-7; 9 nucleotides align to TRBD2. Sequencing was carried out using peripheral blood or thyroid tissue (not recorded which). This receptor was taken from an adult man with Graves' disease, either hyperthyroidism or ophthalmopathy (not recorded which). The CDR3 nucleotides read TGCAGTGCCCGCGGGGGGGGCGAGCAGTACTTC. Translation gives CSARGGGEQYF.